This T cell receptor beta chain was retrieved from a study of blood T cell repertoires in COVID-19. Study as a whole: The United States, Italy and Spain were the sources of the acute and convalescent COVID-19 samples. Nucleic acid was either cDNA or gDNA, and it came from T cells, B-cell-depleted T cells, or PBMCs.

In germline, CDR1 is LGHDT, CDR2 YNNKEL (reference sequence). There are 17 residues in the CDR3. V dropped 1 base and J dropped 1; count of bases not matched to a gene: 6. Authors' processing steps: Reference gene primers were amplified, and this amplification served to estimate nucleated cell counts. The data were produced by immunoSEQ multiplex PCR, yet TCRdb's version contains in-frame clones alone and is incomplete. V and J calls plus clone size are reproduced from that table; the DNA served to infer D and trimming. The sample yields around 260,000 clones, roughly 90% seen once. The rearrangement uses TRBV3-1 (or the pseudogene TRBV3-2) and TRBJ2-3, with 9 nucleotides matching TRBD2. Sample: peripheral blood. This TCR was recovered from a man between 60 and 75 years old who had recovered from COVID-19. CDR3 in amino acids: CASSQVVAGERTDTQYF. DNA of the CDR3: TGTGCCAGCAGCCAAGTGGTAGCGGGGGAGCGCACAGATACGCAGTATTTT.